The present T cell receptor (beta chain) was sequenced within a study of T cells in Graves' hyperthyroidism and ophthalmopathy. This clonotype appeared many times. Its antigen is still unknown. Clinicians diagnosed patients from clinical symptoms, serum thyroxine and TRAb, thyroid ultrasound and orbital computed tomography. Researchers amplified the TCR beta CDR3 regions from RNA transcripts. HTBI primers were the set used in a first-round RT-PCR of the TCR CDR3. Each CDR3 protein is one row after TCRdb ran MiXCR on the multiplex PCR reads. Among 300,000 to 350,000 distinct CDR3 sequences listed, around 14% were seen once. Notes on the study in general: Before onset, ophthalmopathy was predicted by the model a median roughly 6.8 months earlier. A model built on 13 V-J features separated ophthalmopathy from stable hyperthyroidism.

The TCR sequence derives from a woman under 40 with Graves' hyperthyroidism. Material for sequencing was blood.

CDR3 nucleotide sequence: TGTGCCACCACTCGGGGCAGGGAAAAACTGTTTTTT. This translates into CATTRGREKLFF. V and J are TRBV12-3 or TRBV12-4 and TRBJ1-4; D is perhaps TRBD1 (5 bases). The V and J ends lost 10 bases and 8 bases respectively, with 14 bases between them. This CDR3 has 12 amino acids.